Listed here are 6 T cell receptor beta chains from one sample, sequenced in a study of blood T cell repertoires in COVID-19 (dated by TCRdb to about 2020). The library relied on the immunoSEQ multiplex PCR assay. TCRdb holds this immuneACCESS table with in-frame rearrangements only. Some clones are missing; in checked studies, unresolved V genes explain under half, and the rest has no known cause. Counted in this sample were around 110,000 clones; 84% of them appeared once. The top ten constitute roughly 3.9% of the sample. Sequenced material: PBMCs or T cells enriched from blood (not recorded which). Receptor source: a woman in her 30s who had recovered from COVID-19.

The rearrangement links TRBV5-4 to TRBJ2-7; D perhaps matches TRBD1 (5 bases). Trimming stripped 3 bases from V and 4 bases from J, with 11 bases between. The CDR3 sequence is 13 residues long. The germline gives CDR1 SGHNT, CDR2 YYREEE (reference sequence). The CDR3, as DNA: TGTGCCAGCAGCTCGCCTCAGGGTTACGAGCAGTACTTC. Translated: CASSSPQGYEQYF.

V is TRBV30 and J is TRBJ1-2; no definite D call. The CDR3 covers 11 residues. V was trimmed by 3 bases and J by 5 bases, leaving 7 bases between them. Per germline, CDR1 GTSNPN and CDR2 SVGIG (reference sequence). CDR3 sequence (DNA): TGTGCCTGGAGGGGCAGTTATGGCTACACCTTC. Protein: CAWRGSYGYTF.

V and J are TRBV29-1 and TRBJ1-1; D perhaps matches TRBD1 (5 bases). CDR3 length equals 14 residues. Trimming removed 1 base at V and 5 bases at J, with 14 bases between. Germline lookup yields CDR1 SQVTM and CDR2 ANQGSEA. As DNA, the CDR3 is TGCAGCGTTGAAGGGACCTGGGGGAGGACTGAAGCTTTCTTT. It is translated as CSVEGTWGRTEAFF.

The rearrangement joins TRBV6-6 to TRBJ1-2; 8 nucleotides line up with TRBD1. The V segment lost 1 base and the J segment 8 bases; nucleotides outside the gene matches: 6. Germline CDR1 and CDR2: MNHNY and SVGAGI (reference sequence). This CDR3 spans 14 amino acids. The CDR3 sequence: CASSYFQGARGYTF. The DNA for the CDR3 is TGTGCCAGCAGTTACTTTCAGGGGGCGCGGGGCTACACCTTC.

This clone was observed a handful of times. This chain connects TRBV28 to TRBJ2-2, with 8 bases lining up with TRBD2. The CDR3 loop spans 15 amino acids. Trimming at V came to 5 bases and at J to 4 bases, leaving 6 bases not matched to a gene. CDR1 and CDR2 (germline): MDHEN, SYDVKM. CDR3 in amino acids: CASSQAGAGTGELFF. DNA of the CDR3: TGTGCCAGCAGTCAAGCGGGAGCGGGCACCGGGGAGCTGTTTTTT.

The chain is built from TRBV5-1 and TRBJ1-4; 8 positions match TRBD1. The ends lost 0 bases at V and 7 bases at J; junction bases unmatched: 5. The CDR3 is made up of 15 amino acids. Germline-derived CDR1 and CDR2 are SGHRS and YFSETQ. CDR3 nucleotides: TGCGCCAGCAGCTTGGGGTCAGGGGGCCTTGAAAAACTGTTTTTT. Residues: CASSLGSGGLEKLFF.